This T cell receptor (beta chain) derives from a study of cytomegalovirus exposure and HLA in healthy donors. CDR1 and CDR2 from the germline V gene are SGHVS and FQNEAQ. The CDR3 has 13 amino acids. V was pared by 8 bases and J by 2 bases, with 7 bases between. PCR used 60 Vbeta primers and 13 Jbeta primers. Data came from immunoSEQ multiplex PCR; TCRdb stores just in-frame clones and leaves some out. Among roughly 170,000 clones listed, 75% to 85% were seen once. The sequence derives from a female donor in good health and CMV-seronegative. The chain recombines TRBV7-8 with TRBJ2-6, with no clear D. The sequencing input was PBMCs. The CDR3 DNA sequence: TGTGCCAGCTCCCCAGCTGGGGCCAACGTCCTGACTTTC. As protein: CASSPAGANVLTF.